These 22 T cell receptor beta chains were sequenced from one sample in a study of CD4+ T cells in melanoma. Assay: immunoSEQ multiplex PCR; the TCRdb copy retains only in-frame clones and omits some. The repertoire consists of over 45,000 clones, with 55% to 75% occurring once and the leading ten covering about 5.1%. The specimen was tumor tissue. The origin of the receptors is a human donor with melanoma.

This sequence joins TRBV9 and TRBJ2-2, with 10 positions matching TRBD2. The CDR3 is 16 amino acids. J gave up 1 base and V 3 bases, and 3 bases lay outside the gene matches. The germline gives CDR1 SGDLS, CDR2 YYNGEE. CDR3 nucleotides: TGTGCCAGCAGCGCCACTAGCGGGGTGAACACCGGGGAGCTGTTTTTT. Its protein product is CASSATSGVNTGELFF.

Remarks on this clone: Distinct nucleotide sequences in the sample also encode this CDR3. The rearrangement uses TRBV5-1 and TRBJ1-1; no firm D call. Germline V gene lookup returns CDR1 SGHRS and CDR2 YFSETQ. The CDR3 length is 13 residues. V lost 0 bases, J lost 2 bases, and 5 bases lay in between. The CDR3 spells CASSLGVNTEAFF. DNA for the CDR3: TGCGCCAGCAGCTTGGGGGTAAACACTGAAGCTTTCTTT.

The table lists this clone with a count of one. The chain joins TRBV9 to TRBJ1-4, with a weak D call TRBD1 (6 bases). The CDR3 loop spans 15 amino acids. The ends were cut back, 4 bases at V and 7 bases at J, with 17 bases in the middle. CDR1 SGDLS and CDR2 YYNGEE come from the germline V gene. CDR3 sequence reads: CASSHREGESEKLFF. In nucleotides, the CDR3 is TGTGCCAGCAGCCACCGAGAGGGGGAGTCTGAAAAACTGTTTTTT.

The chain carries TRBV11-2 and TRBJ1-2; D call uncertain. The germline V gene has CDR1 SGHAT and CDR2 FQNNGV. The CDR3 runs 12 residues. The V end lost 1 base, the J end lost 8 bases, and 8 bases lay between the germline ends. The CDR3 loop is CASSLGGDGYTF. The CDR3 DNA reads as TGTGCCAGCAGCTTAGGGGGAGACGGCTACACCTTC.

V and J are TRBV10-3 and TRBJ2-7; 10 bases align to TRBD2. The CDR3 totals 15 residues. Germline CDR1 and CDR2: ENHRY and SYGVKD. V lost 0 bases, J lost 2 bases, and 1 base stayed unmatched. For the CDR3, the DNA is TGTGCCATCAGTGAGTCGCTAGCGGGGGCCTACGAGCAGTACTTC. As protein: CAISESLAGAYEQYF.

This clone was seen more than once but under ten times. The chain joins TRBV28 to TRBJ1-2; no firm D call. Trimming took 7 bases from V and 0 from J, leaving 9 bases between them. The CDR3 spans 13 residues. Germline lookup yields CDR1 MDHEN and CDR2 SYDVKM. The chain's CDR3 is CASTLRANYGYTF. The DNA for the CDR3 is TGTGCCAGCACCCTCCGGGCTAACTATGGCTACACCTTC.

Concerning this clone: Distinct nucleotide sequences in the sample also encode this CDR3. The V call is TRBV7-9, the J call TRBJ1-1, with 12 nucleotides matching TRBD1. After removal of 5 bases from V and 5 bases from J, the junction contained 3 bases not matched to a gene. Germline V CDR1 and CDR2: SEHNR, FQNEAQ (reference sequence). This CDR3 region has 14 residues. The CDR3 is CASSRDRGRTEAFF. As DNA, the CDR3 is TGTGCCAGCAGCCGGGACAGGGGGCGAACTGAAGCTTTCTTT. Full variable domain (outside the CDR3, taken from reference TRBV7-9 and TRBJ1-1): DTGVSQNPRHKITKRGQNVTFRCDPISEHNRLYWYRQTLGQGPEFLTYFQNEAQLEKSRLLSDRFSAERPKGSFSTLEIQRTEQGDSAMYLCASSRDRGRTEAFFGQGTRLTVV.

The genes are TRBV9 and TRBJ2-2; D not certain. Trimming removed 3 bases from V and 2 bases from J, with 11 bases in between. Germline V gives CDR1 SGDLS, CDR2 YYNGEE. The CDR3 sequence is 15 residues long. The CDR3 region has the DNA TGTGCCAGCAGCGAGGCGACACTTAACACCGGGGAGCTGTTTTTT. Its protein is CASSEATLNTGELFF.

The V gene is TRBV6-1, the J gene TRBJ2-7, with D perhaps TRBD2 (7 bases). V was cut by 8 bases and J by 3 bases, with 14 bases left in between. This CDR3 is built from 13 residues. Looked up from germline, CDR1 is MNHNS and CDR2 is SASEGT. CDR3 DNA sequence: TGTGCCAGCGGGGAGGGGGGGCTCTACGAGCAGTACTTC. Its protein is CASGEGGLYEQYF.

DNA for the CDR3: TGTGCCAGCAGTGACGGCGGGACCTACAATGAGCAGTTCTTC. Its translation: CASSDGGTYNEQFF. The chain has TRBV6-1 and TRBJ2-1; D is perhaps TRBD2 (6 bases). Trimming stripped 3 bases from V and 2 bases from J, with 8 bases between. The length of the CDR3 is 14 residues. Per the germline V gene, CDR1 is MNHNS and CDR2 is SASEGT.

This clone was picked up many times. The chain recombines TRBV9 with TRBJ2-2; TRBD1 agrees at 10 bases. Germline loops: CDR1 SGDLS, CDR2 YYNGEE. The CDR3 extends over 15 amino acids. The V segment lost 4 bases and the J segment 7 bases; nucleotides outside the gene matches: 7. The chain's CDR3 is CASSSGTGAIGELFF. The CDR3 region has the DNA TGTGCCAGCAGCTCCGGGACAGGGGCGATCGGGGAGCTGTTTTTT. The variable domain in full, completed from reference TRBV9 and TRBJ2-2, reads DSGVTQTPKHLITATGQRVTLRCSPRSGDLSVYWYQQSLDQGLQFLIQYYNGEERAKGNILERFSAQQFPDLHSELNLSSLELGDSALYFCASSSGTGAIGELFFGEGSRLTVL.

The chain uses TRBV12-5 and TRBJ1-5; possibly TRBD1 for D (6 bases). This CDR3 comprises 16 residues. Trimming took off 3 bases at V and 4 bases at J, with 16 bases between the two ends. The germline V gene has CDR1 LGHNT and CDR2 FRNRAP. CDR3: CASGFRDTLVNQPQHF. The CDR3 DNA reads TGTGCTAGTGGTTTCCGGGACACCCTCGTGAATCAGCCCCAGCATTTT.

This clone was picked up one time. V usage is TRBV19 and J usage is TRBJ1-1; D is uncertain. Trimming took 4 bases from V and 1 from J, leaving 10 bases between them. The CDR3 loop spans 14 amino acids. Germline CDR1 is LNHDA and CDR2 is SQIVND (reference sequence). CDR3 nucleotides: TGTGCCAGTAGTAACCCCGCAGGGAACACTGAAGCTTTCTTT. Residues: CASSNPAGNTEAFF.

By share of the sample, this clone is large. This chain connects TRBV7-8 to TRBJ2-7; D gene ambiguous. Per germline, CDR1 SGHVS and CDR2 FQNEAQ. The CDR3 runs to 15 residues. V gave up 1 base and J gave up 2 bases, with 12 bases separating them. The CDR3, as DNA: TGTGCCAGCAGCTTAGGTCAGTCTTATGCCTACGAGCAGTACTTC. Translated, it gives CASSLGQSYAYEQYF.

V usage is TRBV28 and J usage is TRBJ2-1, with TRBD2 as a possible D gene (7 bases). V gave up 2 bases and J gave up 9 bases, with 14 bases separating them. Germline V gene data show CDR1 as MDHEN and CDR2 as SYDVKM. This CDR3 is built from 14 residues. CDR3: CASSLSGTTGEQFF. CDR3 in DNA: TGTGCCAGCAGTTTAAGCGGGACAACGGGTGAGCAGTTCTTC.

The V and J genes are TRBV27 and TRBJ1-1, with 8 bases fitting TRBD1. This CDR3 has 12 amino acids. Per germline, CDR1 MNHEY and CDR2 SMNVEV (reference sequence). V lost 6 bases and J lost 7; bases outside the gene matches: 4. The CDR3 region has the DNA TGTGCCAGCAGGCGGGGACAGGTTGAAGCTTTCTTT. This codes for CASRRGQVEAFF.

The chain couples TRBV29-1 to TRBJ2-3, with D unclear. Trimming shortened V by 0 bases and J by 2 bases, and 6 bases separated the two germline ends. Germline CDR1 reads SQVTM; CDR2 reads ANQGSEA. This CDR3 is built from 13 residues. CDR3 loop: CSVEEGATDTQYF. The CDR3 bases are TGCAGCGTTGAAGAGGGCGCCACAGATACGCAGTATTTT.

This clone was seen once. V and J are TRBV7-2 and TRBJ2-7; 11 bases agree with TRBD1. Germline loops: CDR1 SGHTA, CDR2 FQGNSA. The J segment lost 0 bases and the V segment lost 4 bases, leaving 5 bases of the junction unmatched. This CDR3 region has 16 residues. Here the CDR3 reads CASSSAGTGGSYEQYF. The CDR3 region has the DNA TGTGCCAGCAGCTCGGCCGGGACAGGGGGCTCCTACGAGCAGTACTTC. Drawing the rest from reference TRBV7-2 and TRBJ2-7, the complete variable domain is GAGVSQSPSNKVTEKGKDVELRCDPISGHTALYWYRQSLGQGLEFLIYFQGNSAPDKSGLPSDRFSAERTGGSVSTLTIQRTQQEDSAVYLCASSSAGTGGSYEQYFGPGTRLTVT.

This rearrangement joins TRBV13 to TRBJ2-2, with TRBD2 identical over 8 bases. The CDR3 sequence is 16 residues long. The ends lost 1 base at V and 5 bases at J; junction bases unmatched: 6. Germline-derived CDR1 and CDR2 are PRHDT and FYEKMQ (reference sequence). The CDR3 loop reads CASSLVAAGDTGELFF. In nucleotides, the CDR3 is TGTGCCAGCAGCTTAGTGGCAGCGGGGGATACCGGGGAGCTGTTTTTT.

In its sample, this clone was seen a few times. J is TRBJ2-3 and V is TRBV7-9, with D possibly being TRBD1 or TRBD2 (7 bases each). This CDR3 has 16 amino acids. V was shortened by 2 bases and J by 3 bases, with 15 bases between the two germline ends. CDR1 is SEHNR, CDR2 FQNEAQ, per germline (reference sequence). CDR3 sequence: CASSLPFRGGTDTQYF. CDR3 bases: TGTGCCAGCAGCTTACCCTTCAGGGGGGGTACAGATACGCAGTATTTT.

The chain has TRBV5-1 and TRBJ2-1; D tentatively reads TRBD1 or TRBD2 (5 bases each). Deletions cut 2 bases from V and 7 bases from J, with 13 bases between. Looked up from germline, CDR1 is SGHRS and CDR2 is YFSETQ. CDR3 length: 14 amino acids. The CDR3 coding sequence is TGCGCCAGCAGCTTAGGGACCCCGGAGAATGAGCAGTTCTTC. It translates to CASSLGTPENEQFF. The full variable domain, in which reference TRBV5-1 and TRBJ2-1 provide the parts outside the CDR3, is KAGVTQTPRYLIKTRGQQVTLSCSPISGHRSVSWYQQTPGQGLQFLFEYFSETQRNKGNFPGRFSGRQFSNSRSEMNVSTLELGDSALYLCASSLGTPENEQFFGPGTRLTVL.

The chain employs TRBV15 and TRBJ2-2; no firm D call. The CDR3 loop spans 15 amino acids. V was clipped by 0 bases and J by 9 bases, with 14 bases between them. Per germline, CDR1 LNHNV and CDR2 YYDKDF (reference sequence). The CDR3 region is CATSRDLTNRRELFF. CDR3 nucleotide sequence: TGTGCCACCAGCAGAGATCTCACTAACCGGCGGGAGCTGTTTTTT.